The sequence of this TCR beta chain was determined in a study of blood T cell repertoires in COVID-19 (dated by TCRdb to 2018 to 2020). About the investigation overall: Collaborator samples came from the United States, Italy and Spain and covered acute and convalescent phases of COVID-19. The material from the prospective study consisted of cDNA or gDNA derived from T cells, B-cell-depleted T cells, or PBMCs. Subjects who had been exposed to COVID-19, were actively infected with it, or had recovered from it provided the deeply sampled blood TCRbeta repertoires that made up the dataset. The repertoires were made available in a free public database intended to serve as a resource for research on the immune response to SARS-CoV-2. Samples were obtained from the ongoing ImmuneRACE study (first 160 participants) and from approximately 1,200 subjects provided by 6 global collaborators. Sample metadata almost always included a de-identified subject ID, COVID-19 status, age in years and sex. Where available, HLA class I and class II types were obtained from metadata supplied by the sample provider rather than from assay-based typing. The study at large found these results: The amount of clinical and demographic metadata varied by source and participant and was provided uncurated.

The immunoSEQ Assay, a bias-controlled multiplex PCR, was used to amplify TCRbeta CDR3 regions from genomic DNA. Per the source publication's procedure: Nucleated cell counts per sample were estimated from amplification of reference gene primers within the assay. To quantify the absolute abundance of each unique TCRbeta CDR3 rearrangement, sequence reads were collapsed and filtered. For each sample, productive Simpson clonality was calculated by taking the square root of Simpson's diversity index across productive rearrangements. Drawn from immuneACCESS, this table holds only the in-frame rearrangements with V and J called that TCRdb kept. Clones are partly lost; checked studies trace under half to an unresolved V gene and leave the rest unexplained. V, J and clone size were drawn from that table, and D and trimming were deduced from the DNA. The sample table lists 160,000 or so clones, roughly nine tenths of them with a count of one. Jointly, the top ten make up around 2.9% of the sample.

The germline V gene encodes CDR1 WNHNN and CDR2 SYGVQD (reference sequence). Trimming at the junction amounts to 4 bases on V and 4 bases on J, and the germline ends lie 16 bases apart. Inclusive of the bounding cysteine and phenylalanine, the CDR3 is 16 residues long. Only CDR3 DNA remains: 48 bases, in frame from the first base. This clone was seen a single time. The specificity of this receptor is unknown. Nothing much larger sits one base from this clone, and base qualities are not available. Each collaborating institution followed its own protocols to collect whole blood in K2EDTA tubes. Collaborator samples were shipped for TCRbeta analysis as frozen whole blood, isolated PBMCs, or DNA extracted from either sample type.

This receptor was identified in a man between 60 and 75 years old with acute or convalescent COVID-19. Sequenced: peripheral blood. The rearrangement combines TRBV10-1 with TRBJ2-2, and perhaps TRBD2 as D gene, on 6 matching bases. The CDR3: CASSGTRFGGTGELFF. The sequenced DNA is TGCGCCAGCAGTGGGACGCGGTTCGGGGGCACCGGGGAGCTGTTTTTT.